This section outlines one T cell receptor beta chain sequence together with its context. Its antigen is unidentified. This sample is part of a study of T cell responses to AZD1222 COVID-19 vaccine. The overall study: Pooled together were second doses at about 4 or about 12 weeks. General study results and limits: Reportedly, nearly half the spike-specific TCRs target unmutated variant regions.

Clones were read by immunoSEQ multiplex PCR, and TCRdb kept only the in-frame ones, dropping some. The sample records 90,000 to 95,000 clones, roughly 90% being singletons. The germline V gene encodes CDR1 MNHEY and CDR2 SMNVEV (reference sequence). The CDR3 runs 17 residues. V dropped 2 bases and J dropped 4 bases, with 20 bases sitting between them. The clonotype comes from an adult in good health. The sequencing used peripheral blood, collected on day 0 of AZD1222 vaccination. The chain joins TRBV27 to TRBJ1-1; maybe TRBD1 (5 bases). The CDR3 loop is CASSLEDFGASGTEAFF. Here the CDR3 DNA reads TGTGCCAGCAGTTTAGAGGATTTTGGGGCCTCAGGCACTGAAGCTTTCTTT.